The T cell receptor beta chain under discussion was sequenced for a study of cytomegalovirus exposure and HLA in healthy donors. The study, taken as a whole, reports: TCR beta chains associated with HLA were, in a later analysis, more clonally expanded than equally common others. Association of about 17,000 TCR beta sequences with HLA alleles was found at 0.05 false discovery rate in a later analysis.

PCR was performed using 60 Vbeta and 13 Jbeta primers. Sequencing was performed with immunoSEQ multiplex PCR; in TCRdb, only in-frame clones are kept and a portion is missing. The profile shows some 130,000 clones, about three quarters of them singletons. On this clone: Its target is not known.

Germline V gene lookup returns CDR1 SGHRS and CDR2 YFSETQ. J lost 2 bases, V lost 0 bases, and 18 bases had no gene match. There are 20 residues in the CDR3. The sample comprised PBMCs. This TCR was recovered from a man aged 45-60 years in good health and CMV-seropositive. The chain carries TRBV5-1 and TRBJ2-5, with 8 bases aligning to TRBD1. The CDR3 sequence is CASSLVPPGGAGGGQETQYF. CDR3 sequence (DNA): TGCGCCAGCAGCTTGGTGCCCCCAGGGGGCGCAGGTGGCGGGCAAGAGACCCAGTACTTC.